Following are 10 T cell receptor beta chains from one sample sequenced in a study of T cell repertoires in cytomegalovirus infection. These TCRs are of unknown antigen specificity. TCRdb re-derived calls from the reads in MiXCR, one entry per CDR3 protein. The repertoire holds about 700,000 distinct CDR3 sequences, with around a third as singletons. The specimen was cultured PBMCs, collected from culture after CMV antigen stimulation. All receptors come from a human donor in good health (CMV status not recorded). Some clones in this sample may be carry-over from other donors' samples.

V gene TRBV28 combines with J gene TRBJ2-7; a possible D gene is TRBD2 (5 bases). This CDR3 has 12 amino acids. Trimming removed 2 bases from V and 7 bases from J, with 9 bases in between. Germline V gene lookup returns CDR1 MDHEN and CDR2 SYDVKM. CDR3 in DNA: TGTGCCAGCAGTTTACCGCCGGGAGAGCAGTACTTC. The encoded protein is CASSLPPGEQYF.

This chain uses TRBV20-1 with TRBJ1-6; 7 nucleotides line up with TRBD1. The germline CDR1 and CDR2 sequences are DFQATT and SNEGSKA (reference sequence). V lost 5 bases, J lost 0 bases, and 4 bases stayed unmatched. CDR3 length equals 15 residues. CDR3 protein: CSAQGGSSYNSPLHF. In DNA form, the CDR3 reads TGCAGTGCTCAGGGGGGGAGCTCCTATAATTCACCCCTCCACTTT.

In its sample, this clonotype was seen a few times. The V call is TRBV14, the J call TRBJ2-7; D is ambiguous. CDR1 is SGHDN, CDR2 FVKESK, per germline. The CDR3 has 11 amino acids. Between the trimmed V and J ends, which lost 1 base and 6 bases, there was a span of 4 bases. CDR3 sequence (DNA): TGTGCCAGCAGCCAAGGTATCGAGCAGTACTTC. The encoded protein is CASSQGIEQYF.

This clonotype has a handful of counts. The chain has TRBV29-1 and TRBJ1-2, with a possible D match to TRBD1 (6 bases). V was clipped by 7 bases and J by 6 bases, with 9 bases between them. Germline V lookup: CDR1 SQVTM, CDR2 ANQGSEA. The CDR3 is 10 amino acids. For the CDR3, the DNA is TGCAGCGCCTACAGGGATGGCTACACCTTC. This encodes CSAYRDGYTF.

The chain's CDR3 is CASGTWRSKTQYF. In DNA, the CDR3 is TGTGCCAGCGGAACCTGGCGTTCGAAGACCCAGTACTTC. This chain links TRBV7-9 with TRBJ2-5, with D unclear. This CDR3 has 13 residues. Trimming took off 8 bases at V and 6 bases at J, with 16 bases between the two ends. Per germline, CDR1 SEHNR and CDR2 FQNEAQ (reference sequence). The full variable domain, completed using reference TRBV7-9 and TRBJ2-5, is DTGVSQNPRHKITKRGQNVTFRCDPISEHNRLYWYRQTLGQGPEFLTYFQNEAQLEKSRLLSDRFSAERPKGSFSTLEIQRTEQGDSAMYLCASGTWRSKTQYFGPGTRLLVL.

This chain joins TRBV20-1 and TRBJ1-6, with D uncertain. V was cut by 2 bases and J by 0 bases, with 11 bases left in between. The germline V gene has CDR1 DFQATT and CDR2 SNEGSKA (reference sequence). The CDR3 has 16 residues. CDR3 DNA: TGCAGTGCTAGAAGCCGGGTTGGCTCCTATAATTCACCCCTCCACTTT. Translation: CSARSRVGSYNSPLHF.

J is TRBJ1-5 and V is TRBV3-1, with D tentatively TRBD1 (5 bases). CDR1 LGHDT and CDR2 YNNKEL come from the germline V gene (reference sequence). The CDR3 runs 15 residues. V was clipped by 2 bases and J by 0 bases, with 8 bases between them. The DNA of the CDR3 is TGTGCCAGCAGCCAATGGGGGGATAGCAATCAGCCCCAGCATTTT. Its protein product is CASSQWGDSNQPQHF.

The V and J genes are TRBV6-6 and TRBJ2-1, with TRBD2 as a possible D gene (7 bases). Germline V gene sequence: CDR1 MNHNY, CDR2 SVGAGI (reference sequence). With 8 bases removed from V and 8 bases from J, the gap between germline ends came to 19 bases. The CDR3 contains 14 residues. CDR3 coding DNA: TGTGCCAGCGGGGGGGGGCGCTCCCTCCATGAGCAGTTCTTC. This codes for CASGGGRSLHEQFF.

This clonotype was counted a few times. The chain employs TRBV12-3 or TRBV12-4 and TRBJ2-3; D not resolved. The CDR3 spans 14 residues. Trimming took 4 bases from V and 0 from J, leaving 8 bases between them. The CDR3 DNA follows: TGTGCCAGCAGTTCGACTCCTAGCACAGATACGCAGTATTTT. Its protein product is CASSSTPSTDTQYF.

A few counts support this clonotype. The rearrangement uses TRBV12-3 or TRBV12-4 and TRBJ1-6; TRBD1 agrees at 8 bases. V dropped 2 bases and J dropped 8; count of bases not matched to a gene: 5. This CDR3 comprises 15 residues. The CDR3 sequence: CASSLRTGRDSPLHF. In nucleotides, the CDR3 is TGTGCCAGCAGTTTAAGGACAGGGAGGGATTCACCCCTCCACTTT.